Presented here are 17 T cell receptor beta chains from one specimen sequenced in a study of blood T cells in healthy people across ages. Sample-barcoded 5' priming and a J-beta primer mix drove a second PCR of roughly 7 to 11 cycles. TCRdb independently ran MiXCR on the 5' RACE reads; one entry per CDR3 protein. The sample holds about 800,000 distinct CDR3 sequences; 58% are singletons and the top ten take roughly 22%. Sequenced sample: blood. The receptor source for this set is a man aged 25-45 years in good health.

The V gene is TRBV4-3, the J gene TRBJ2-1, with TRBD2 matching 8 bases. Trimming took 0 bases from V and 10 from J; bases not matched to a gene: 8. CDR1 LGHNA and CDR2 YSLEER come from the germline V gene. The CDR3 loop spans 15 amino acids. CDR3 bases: TGCGCCAGCAGCCAAGATCTGCGGGGGGTACCCGAGCAGTTCTTC. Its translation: CASSQDLRGVPEQFF.

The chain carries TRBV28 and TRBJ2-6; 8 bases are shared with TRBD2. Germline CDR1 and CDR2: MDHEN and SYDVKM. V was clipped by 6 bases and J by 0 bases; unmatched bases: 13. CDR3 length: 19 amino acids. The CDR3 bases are TGTGCCAGCAGCCCCGCTGGTCTAGCGGGCCCCTCTGGGGCCAACGTCCTGACTTTC. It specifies CASSPAGLAGPSGANVLTF.

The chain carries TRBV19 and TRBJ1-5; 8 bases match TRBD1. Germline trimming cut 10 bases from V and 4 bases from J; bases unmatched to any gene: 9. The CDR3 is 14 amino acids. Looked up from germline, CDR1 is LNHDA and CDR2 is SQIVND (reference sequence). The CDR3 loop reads CATTRDRWNQPQHF. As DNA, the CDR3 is TGTGCCACCACGAGGGACAGGTGGAATCAGCCCCAGCATTTT.

The CDR3 here is CASSYRGTWATQYF. DNA of the CDR3: TGTGCCAGCAGTTACAGGGGGACGTGGGCGACCCAGTACTTC. The V call is TRBV6-5, the J call TRBJ2-5; TRBD1 is a possible D gene (6 bases). This CDR3 contains 14 residues. In germline, CDR1 is MNHEY, CDR2 SVGAGI. With 2 bases removed from V and 7 bases from J, the gap between germline ends came to 14 bases.

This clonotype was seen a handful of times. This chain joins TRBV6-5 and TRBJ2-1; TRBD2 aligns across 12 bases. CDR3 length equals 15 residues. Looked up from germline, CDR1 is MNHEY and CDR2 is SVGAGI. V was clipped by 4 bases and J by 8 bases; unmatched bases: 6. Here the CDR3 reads CASSSETSGGYEQFF. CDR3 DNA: TGTGCCAGCAGTTCCGAGACTAGCGGGGGCTATGAGCAGTTCTTC.

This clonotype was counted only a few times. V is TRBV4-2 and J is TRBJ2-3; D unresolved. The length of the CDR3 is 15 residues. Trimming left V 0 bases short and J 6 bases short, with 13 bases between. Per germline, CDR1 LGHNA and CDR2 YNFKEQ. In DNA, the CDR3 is TGTGCCAGCAGCCAAGATTCCGAGGTGGGGGATACGCAGTATTTT. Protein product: CASSQDSEVGDTQYF.

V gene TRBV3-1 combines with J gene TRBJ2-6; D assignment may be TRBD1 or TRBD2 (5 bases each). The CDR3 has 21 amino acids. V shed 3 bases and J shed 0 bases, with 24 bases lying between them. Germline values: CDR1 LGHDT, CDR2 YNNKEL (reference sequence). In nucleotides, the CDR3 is TGTGCCAGCAGCCACCAGTGGGACGCACAGGTCCTTAGCTCTGGGGCCAACGTCCTGACTTTC. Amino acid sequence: CASSHQWDAQVLSSGANVLTF.

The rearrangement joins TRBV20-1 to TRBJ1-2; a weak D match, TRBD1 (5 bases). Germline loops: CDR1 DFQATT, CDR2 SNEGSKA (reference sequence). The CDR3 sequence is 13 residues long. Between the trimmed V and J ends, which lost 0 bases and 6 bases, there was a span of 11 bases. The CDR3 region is CSARDWDGDGYTF. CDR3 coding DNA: TGCAGTGCTAGAGATTGGGACGGCGATGGCTACACCTTC.

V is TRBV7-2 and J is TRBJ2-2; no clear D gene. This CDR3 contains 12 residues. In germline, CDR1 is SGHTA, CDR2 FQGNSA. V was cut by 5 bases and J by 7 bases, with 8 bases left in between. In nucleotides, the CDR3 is TGTGCCAGCAGCCGGGTTTACGGGGAGCTGTTTTTT. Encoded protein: CASSRVYGELFF. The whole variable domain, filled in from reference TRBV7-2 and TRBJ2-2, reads GAGVSQSPSNKVTEKGKDVELRCDPISGHTALYWYRQSLGQGLEFLIYFQGNSAPDKSGLPSDRFSAERTGGSVSTLTIQRTQQEDSAVYLCASSRVYGELFFGEGSRLTVL.

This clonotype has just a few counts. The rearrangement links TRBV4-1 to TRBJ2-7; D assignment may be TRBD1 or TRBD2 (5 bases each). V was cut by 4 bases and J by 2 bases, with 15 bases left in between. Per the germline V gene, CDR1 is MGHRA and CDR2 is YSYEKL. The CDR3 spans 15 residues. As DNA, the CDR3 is TGCGCCAGCAGCCCGGGGACGGACAACACCTACGAGCAGTACTTC. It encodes CASSPGTDNTYEQYF.

The CDR3 reads CSAGAGEHDIDTQYF. CDR3 DNA: TGCAGTGCAGGCGCGGGGGAACATGACATAGATACGCAGTATTTT. The chain couples TRBV20-1 to TRBJ2-3; 7 bases agree with TRBD2. Germline CDR1 and CDR2: DFQATT and SNEGSKA (reference sequence). This CDR3 spans 15 amino acids. J lost 5 bases, V lost 6 bases, and 14 bases had no gene match.

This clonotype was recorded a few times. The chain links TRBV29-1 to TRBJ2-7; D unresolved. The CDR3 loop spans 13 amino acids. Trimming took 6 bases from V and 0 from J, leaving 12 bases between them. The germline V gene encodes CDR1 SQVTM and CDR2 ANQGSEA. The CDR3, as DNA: TGCAGCGTAACGAGCCCTAGCTCCTACGAGCAGTACTTC. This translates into CSVTSPSSYEQYF.

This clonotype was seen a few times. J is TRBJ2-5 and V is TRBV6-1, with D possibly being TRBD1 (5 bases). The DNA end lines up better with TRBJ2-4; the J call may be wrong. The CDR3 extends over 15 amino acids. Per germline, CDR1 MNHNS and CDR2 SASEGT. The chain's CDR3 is CASSQTTPGLDIQYF. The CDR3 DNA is TGTGCCAGCAGTCAAACTACTCCAGGGTTGGACATTCAGTACTTC.

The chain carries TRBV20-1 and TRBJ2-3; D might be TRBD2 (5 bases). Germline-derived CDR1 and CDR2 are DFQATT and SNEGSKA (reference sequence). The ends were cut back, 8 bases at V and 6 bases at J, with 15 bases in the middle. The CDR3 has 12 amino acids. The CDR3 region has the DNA TGCAGTCACCCAACTAGGTCCGATACGCAGTATTTT. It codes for CSHPTRSDTQYF.

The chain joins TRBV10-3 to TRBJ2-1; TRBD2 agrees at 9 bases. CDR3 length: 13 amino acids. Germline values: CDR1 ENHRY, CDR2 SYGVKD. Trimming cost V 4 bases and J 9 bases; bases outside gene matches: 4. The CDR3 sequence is CAISGTSESEQFF. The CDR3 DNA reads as TGTGCCATCAGTGGGACTAGCGAGTCTGAGCAGTTCTTC.

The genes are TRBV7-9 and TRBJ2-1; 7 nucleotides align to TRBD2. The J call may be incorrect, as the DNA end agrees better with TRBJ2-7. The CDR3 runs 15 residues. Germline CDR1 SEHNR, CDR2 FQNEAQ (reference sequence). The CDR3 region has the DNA TGTGCCAGCAGCCTAGGAGCGGGATTGGTCAATGAGCAGTACTTC. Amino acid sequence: CASSLGAGLVNEQYF.

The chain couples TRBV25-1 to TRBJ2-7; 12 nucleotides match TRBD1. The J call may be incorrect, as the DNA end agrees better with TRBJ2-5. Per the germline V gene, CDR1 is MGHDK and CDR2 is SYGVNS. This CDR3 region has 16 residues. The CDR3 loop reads CASIGTGGNPQETQYF. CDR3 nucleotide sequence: TGTGCCAGCATAGGGACAGGGGGCAATCCCCAAGAGACCCAGTACTTC.